A selection of T cell receptor beta chains follows, all from one sample in a study of vaccination and CD4 T cells after COVID-19. TCRdb fed the PCR reads into MiXCR, producing one record per CDR3 protein. In the table there are over 15,000 distinct CDR3 sequences, about three quarters of which are singletons. Their antigens remain unidentified. Material for sequencing was CD4+ T cells from blood, cultured in vitro. The origin of the receptors is a human donor who had recovered from COVID-19. Each CDR3 is given with its conserved first and last residue. D genes are given only for firm matches. Some rows mark clone size as missing; the rest say once, few, many or name a class of expanded clone.

j_gene | abundance | v_gene | d_gene | CDR3aa | CDR3nt
TRBJ2-3 | NA | TRBV11-3 | NA | CASSLGGEGTDTQYF | TGTGCCAGCAGCTTAGGGGGCGAGGGCACAGATACGCAGTATTTT
TRBJ1-1 | few | TRBV6-5 | NA | CASSYYPTAQNTEAFF | TGTGCCAGCAGTTACTACCCGACAGCCCAGAACACTGAAGCTTTCTTT
TRBJ1-1 | NA | TRBV28 | NA | CASSLGQKNTEAFF | TGTGCCAGCAGTTTAGGGCAAAAGAACACTGAAGCTTTCTTT
TRBJ1-1 | NA | TRBV7-6 | TRBD1 | CASSLGQGAVTEAFF | TGTGCCAGCAGCTTGGGTCAGGGGGCGGTCACTGAAGCTTTCTTT
TRBJ2-5 | NA | TRBV20-1 | NA | CSALGGSEQETQYF | TGCAGTGCCCTGGGTGGGTCGGAGCAAGAGACCCAGTACTTC
TRBJ2-2 | NA | TRBV28 | TRBD1 | CASSLGPDRGTGELFF | TGTGCCAGCAGTTTAGGCCCCGACAGGGGAACCGGGGAGCTGTTTTTT
TRBJ2-7 | NA | TRBV2 | NA | CASSLTTLTYEQYF | TGTGCCAGCAGTCTAACAACGTTAACCTACGAGCAGTACTTC
TRBJ1-6 | NA | TRBV6-1 | TRBD1 | CASTAQGANSPLHF | TGTGCCAGCACCGCACAGGGGGCTAATTCACCCCTCCACTTT
TRBJ1-5 | few | TRBV20-1 | TRBD1 | CSARADRGPRHQPQHF | TGCAGTGCTAGAGCGGACAGGGGACCTCGGCATCAGCCCCAGCATTTT
TRBJ2-5 | NA | TRBV24-1 | NA | CATSRSNPGETQYF | TGTGCCACCAGTCGGTCCAACCCCGGGGAGACCCAGTACTTC
TRBJ1-2 | few | TRBV12-3/TRBV12-4 | NA | CASSKDRVSNYGYTF | TGTGCCAGCAGTAAAGACAGAGTCTCTAACTATGGCTACACCTTC
TRBJ1-5 | few | TRBV20-1 | NA | CSATPGQPQHF | TGCAGTGCTACCCCGGGCCAGCCCCAGCATTTT
TRBJ1-1 | NA | TRBV30 | NA | CAWSPPGLRGTEAFF | TGTGCCTGGAGCCCCCCGGGGCTCCGGGGCACTGAAGCTTTCTTT
TRBJ2-5 | NA | TRBV27 | NA | CASSFALARQPQGETQYF | TGTGCCAGCAGTTTTGCCCTCGCTCGACAGCCCCAGGGGGAGACCCAGTACTTC
TRBJ2-1 | NA | TRBV7-2 | NA | CASGLKGKGGVDEQFF | TGTGCCAGCGGCTTAAAGGGGAAGGGGGGGGTAGATGAGCAGTTCTTC
TRBJ1-1 | NA | TRBV2 | NA | CARASSEGGGEAFF | TGTGCCAGGGCTAGTTCTGAGGGCGGGGGCGAAGCTTTCTTT
TRBJ2-7 | NA | TRBV4-3 | TRBD1 | CASSQDSRDRAYEQYF | TGCGCCAGCAGCCAGGATTCCCGGGACAGAGCCTACGAGCAGTACTTC
TRBJ2-3 | NA | TRBV20-1 | TRBD1 | CSAKQGAGTDTQYF | TGCAGTGCTAAACAGGGGGCGGGCACAGATACGCAGTATTTT
TRBJ2-5 | NA | TRBV5-1 | NA | CASSRRNQETQYF | TGCGCCAGCAGCCGGCGAAACCAAGAGACCCAGTACTTC
TRBJ2-6 | NA | TRBV2 | TRBD2 | CASRGLEKYGSGANVLTF | TGTGCCAGCAGAGGACTAGAGAAATATGGCTCTGGGGCCAACGTCCTGACTTTC
TRBJ2-7 | NA | TRBV20-1 | NA | CSATKRSLGEQYF | TGCAGTGCCACCAAGCGGTCGCTCGGTGAGCAGTACTTC
TRBJ2-3 | NA | TRBV11-1 | NA | CASRRDLSPMGTDTQYF | TGTGCCAGCAGACGGGACCTCTCTCCGATGGGCACAGATACGCAGTATTTT
TRBJ2-6 | NA | TRBV6-1 | NA | CASSFSGANVLTF | TGTGCCAGCTCTTTTTCTGGGGCCAACGTCCTGACTTTC
TRBJ2-2 | NA | TRBV28 | NA | CASSPAAGAELFF | TGTGCCAGCAGCCCCGCGGCGGGGGCTGAGCTGTTTTTT
TRBJ1-1 | NA | TRBV19 | NA | CASTGQYGSEAFF | TGTGCCAGTACCGGACAGTATGGAAGTGAAGCTTTCTTT
TRBJ1-3 | NA | TRBV7-2 | NA | CASGTGRNTIYF | TGTGCCAGCGGAACGGGCCGAAACACCATATATTTT
TRBJ1-5 | NA | TRBV20-1 | NA | CSAPPRRGNQPQHF | TGCAGTGCTCCGCCTCGGAGGGGGAATCAGCCCCAGCATTTT
TRBJ1-4 | NA | TRBV20-1 | NA | CSASRQATNEKLFF | TGCAGTGCTAGCAGACAAGCAACTAATGAAAAACTGTTTTTT
TRBJ2-2 | once | TRBV7-2 | TRBD2 | CASSSGLATGELFF | TGTGCCAGCAGCTCGGGACTAGCCACCGGGGAGCTGTTTTTT
TRBJ1-6 | NA | TRBV12-3/TRBV12-4 | NA | CASSLIGGVEPLHF | TGTGCCAGCAGTTTAATAGGAGGTGTTGAGCCCCTCCACTTT
TRBJ1-2 | NA | TRBV19 | NA | CASSIEAGPFWGYTF | TGTGCCAGTAGTATAGAGGCAGGACCCTTCTGGGGCTACACCTTC
TRBJ1-4 | NA | TRBV6-5 | NA | CASSYPGGTNEKLFF | TGTGCCAGCAGTTACCCCGGGGGTACGAATGAAAAACTGTTTTTT
TRBJ1-2 | NA | TRBV20-1 | NA | CSAIGGESRANYGYTF | TGCAGCGCGATTGGAGGGGAGTCGAGAGCTAACTATGGCTACACCTTC
TRBJ1-5 | NA | TRBV2 | TRBD1 | CASSGDRGYSNQPQHF | TGTGCCAGCAGTGGAGACAGGGGGTATAGCAATCAGCCCCAGCATTTT
TRBJ1-1 | NA | TRBV15 | TRBD1 | CATSRDGGQSFF | TGTGCCACCAGCAGAGATGGGGGACAGAGTTTCTTT
TRBJ2-1 | NA | TRBV7-2 | TRBD2 | CASSITSAKGQFF | TGTGCCAGCAGCATCACTAGCGCCAAGGGGCAGTTCTTC
TRBJ1-5 | NA | TRBV19 | NA | CASTLDPAYQPQHF | TGTGCCAGTACCCTGGACCCGGCTTATCAGCCCCAGCATTTT
TRBJ1-1 | NA | TRBV19 | NA | CASSIQGSKRLNTEAFF | TGTGCCAGTAGTATTCAAGGCAGCAAAAGATTAAACACTGAAGCTTTCTTT
TRBJ2-3 | NA | TRBV7-3 | NA | CASSLYSDTQYF | TGTGCCAGCAGCTTATACTCGGATACGCAGTATTTT
TRBJ1-5 | NA | TRBV28 | TRBD1 | CASTYADRDHQPQHF | TGTGCCAGCACCTACGCGGACAGGGATCATCAGCCCCAGCATTTT
TRBJ1-3 | NA | TRBV20-1 | TRBD1 | CSASRDSSGNTIYF | TGCAGTGCTAGCCGGGACAGCTCTGGAAACACCATATATTTT
TRBJ2-3 | once | TRBV7-9 | TRBD2 | CASSLASGSMADTQYF | TGTGCCAGCAGCTTAGCTAGCGGGAGTATGGCAGATACGCAGTATTTT
TRBJ2-5 | NA | TRBV28 | NA | CASSLSRDTQYF | TGTGCCAGCAGCCTAAGTAGGGATACCCAGTACTTC
TRBJ1-1 | NA | TRBV24-1 | NA | CATSDLTGSEAFF | TGTGCCACCAGTGATTTGACGGGGTCTGAAGCTTTCTTT
TRBJ1-6 | few | TRBV7-2 | NA | CASSSVGRTTNNSPLHF | TGTGCCAGCAGCTCCGTGGGACGGACGACCAATAATTCACCCCTCCACTTT
TRBJ2-3 | once | TRBV19 | NA | CASSEGFTDTQYF | TGTGCCAGTAGCGAGGGATTTACAGATACGCAGTATTTT
TRBJ2-5 | NA | TRBV6-2/TRBV6-3 | TRBD1 | CASSSGGPGQRTQYF | TGTGCCAGCAGCTCCGGCGGGCCGGGACAGCGGACCCAGTACTTC
TRBJ1-5 | once | TRBV24-1 | TRBD1 | CATSDSGTGGPQPQHF | TGTGCCACCAGTGATTCCGGGACAGGGGGACCACAGCCCCAGCATTTT
TRBJ1-5 | NA | TRBV7-9 | NA | CASSSWKKDSNQPQHF | TGTGCCAGCAGCTCGTGGAAAAAGGATAGCAATCAGCCCCAGCATTTT
TRBJ1-1 | NA | TRBV28 | NA | CASSPGGVMNTEAFF | TGTGCCAGCAGCCCTGGAGGGGTTATGAACACTGAAGCTTTCTTT
TRBJ2-5 | NA | TRBV15 | TRBD2 | CATSRDRLAETQYF | TGTGCCACCAGCAGAGATCGACTAGCGGAGACCCAGTACTTC
TRBJ2-5 | NA | TRBV5-1 | NA | CASTNQTSMYLCASSRQGLETQYF | NA
TRBJ2-7 | NA | TRBV24-1 | NA | CATSDPTGGGPDEQYF | TGTGCCACCAGTGACCCCACAGGTGGGGGACCCGACGAGCAGTACTTC
TRBJ2-7 | once | TRBV27 | TRBD2 | CASTNHGGSHEQYF | TGTGCCAGCACCAACCACGGGGGGTCACACGAGCAGTACTTC
TRBJ2-2 | NA | TRBV20-1 | NA | CSAQDGITGELFF | TGCAGTGCACAAGACGGGATCACCGGGGAGCTGTTTTTT
TRBJ1-5 | NA | TRBV20-1 | NA | CGARDTVTGYSNQPQHF | TGCGGTGCTAGAGACACGGTGACAGGTTATAGCAATCAGCCCCAGCATTTT
TRBJ2-5 | NA | TRBV12-2 | NA | CASRLAPGTSGCQETQYF | TGTGCAAGTCGCTTAGCCCCCGGGACTAGCGGGTGTCAAGAGACCCAGTACTTC
TRBJ1-6 | NA | TRBV14 | TRBD1 | CASSRDRKNSPLHF | TGTGCCAGCAGCCGGGACAGGAAGAATTCACCCCTCCACTTT
TRBJ2-3 | NA | TRBV3-1 | NA | CASSPTGTSTDTQYF | TGTGCCAGCAGCCCGACCGGGACTAGCACAGATACGCAGTATTTT